The 27 T cell receptor beta chains listed next were all sequenced from one sample in a study of CD8+ T cells in alopecia areata. Sequencing relied on a cDNA template that was reverse transcribed from extracted RNA. TCRdb keeps only in-frame clones here, not all; method: immunoSEQ multiplex PCR. The table shows some 100,000 clones, with around 58% occurring only once. Treatment reported: oral pan-JAK inhibitor, 5-10 mg twice daily. This sample comprised CD8+ T cells sorted from blood, obtained at week 4, from a patient treated with tofacitinib. These receptors all stem from a human donor with alopecia areata.

The V call is TRBV29-1, the J call TRBJ2-5; weak D call: TRBD2 (5 bases). The V and J ends lost 7 bases and 3 bases respectively, with 12 bases between them. Germline loops: CDR1 SQVTM, CDR2 ANQGSEA. The CDR3 runs to 12 residues. Here the CDR3 reads CSAQGLEETQYF. CDR3 nucleotide sequence: TGCAGCGCCCAAGGACTTGAAGAGACCCAGTACTTC. The full variable domain, its missing parts supplied by reference TRBV29-1 and TRBJ2-5, is SAVISQKPSRDICQRGTSLTIQCQVDSQVTMMFWYRQQPGQSLTLIATANQGSEATYESGFVIDKFPISRPNLTFSTLTVSNMSPEDSSIYLCSAQGLEETQYFGPGTRLLVL.

V is TRBV5-1 and J is TRBJ2-7, with D maybe TRBD1 (5 bases). The CDR3 totals 14 residues. The germline V gene has CDR1 SGHRS and CDR2 YFSETQ. Trimming left V 0 bases short and J 0 bases short, with 7 bases between. CDR3 in DNA: TGCGCCAGCAGCTTGGAGGGGAACTCCTACGAGCAGTACTTC. Translated, it gives CASSLEGNSYEQYF.

In its sample, this clone ranks as medium-sized. The V call is TRBV6-4, the J call TRBJ2-3, with 8 bases matching TRBD1. J lost 10 bases, V lost 3 bases, and 12 bases had no gene match. This CDR3 contains 15 residues. CDR1 is MRHNA and CDR2 is SNTAGT in the germline V gene. The DNA for the CDR3 is TGTGCCAGCAGTGAGGATGGGACAGGCGGGATGCCGCAGTATTTT. Translating it yields CASSEDGTGGMPQYF.

The gene calls are TRBV11-2 and TRBJ2-2; D call uncertain. The CDR3 is 11 amino acids. Germline V lookup: CDR1 SGHAT, CDR2 FQNNGV. This CDR3 is CAGKGPGELFF. CDR3 coding DNA: TGTGCGGGGAAAGGGCCCGGGGAGCTGTTTTTT.

The chain couples TRBV6-5 to TRBJ1-5; tentative D call: TRBD1 (6 bases). V lost 0 bases to trimming and J lost 6 bases, with 12 bases between them. The CDR3 has 15 amino acids. The germline V gene encodes CDR1 MNHEY and CDR2 SVGAGI. For the CDR3, the DNA is TGTGCCAGCAGTTACTCGGCCGGGGGGGCTCAGCCCCAGCATTTT. Translation gives CASSYSAGGAQPQHF.

The chain carries TRBV7-3 and TRBJ1-1, with 7 positions matching TRBD1. The CDR3 is made up of 15 amino acids. Germline V gene data show CDR1 as SGHTA and CDR2 as FQGTGA. J lost 1 base, V lost 4 bases, and 6 bases had no gene match. CDR3 protein: CASSSGQDPNTEAFF. The CDR3 bases are TGTGCCAGCAGCTCCGGACAGGACCCGAACACTGAAGCTTTCTTT.

V usage is TRBV13 and J usage is TRBJ1-5; D gene uncertain. The CDR3 is 15 amino acids. Trimming took 5 bases from V and 6 from J, leaving 17 bases between them. Germline CDR1 is PRHDT and CDR2 is FYEKMQ (reference sequence). The CDR3, as DNA: TGTGCCAGCAGCCGCCGGGGAGGTCGGTTTCAGCCCCAGCATTTT. This translates into CASSRRGGRFQPQHF.

V gene TRBV30 combines with J gene TRBJ1-2; D may be TRBD1 (5 bases). Germline values: CDR1 GTSNPN, CDR2 SVGIG (reference sequence). With 0 bases removed from V and 4 bases from J, the gap between germline ends came to 9 bases. There are 13 residues in the CDR3. The CDR3: CAWSVDSFYGYTF. The CDR3 DNA reads TGTGCCTGGAGTGTAGACAGTTTCTATGGCTACACCTTC.

The genes are TRBV7-9 and TRBJ1-1, with D perhaps matching TRBD1 (6 bases). CDR1 is SEHNR, CDR2 FQNEAQ, per germline (reference sequence). The V end lost 2 bases, the J end lost 1 base, and 8 bases lay between the germline ends. CDR3 length equals 14 residues. CDR3 sequence reads: CASSLTGPNTEAFF. Written as DNA, the CDR3 is TGTGCCAGCAGCTTAACAGGGCCGAACACTGAAGCTTTCTTT.

This clone was counted a single time. The CDR3 spells CSVLTAPSTNEKLFF. CDR3 bases: TGCAGCGTGCTGACAGCGCCTTCAACTAATGAAAAACTGTTTTTT. The rearrangement uses TRBV29-1 and TRBJ1-4; the D gene is possibly TRBD1 (5 bases). The CDR3 spans 15 residues. Germline-derived CDR1 and CDR2 are SQVTM and ANQGSEA. Trimming took 6 bases from V and 0 from J, leaving 14 bases between them.

The V call is TRBV7-9, the J call TRBJ2-5; TRBD1 aligns across 7 bases. Germline lookup yields CDR1 SEHNR and CDR2 FQNEAQ (reference sequence). The CDR3 loop spans 15 amino acids. The V segment lost 4 bases and the J segment 5 bases; nucleotides outside the gene matches: 10. This CDR3 reads CASSYLGQAVETQYF. CDR3 DNA: TGTGCCAGCAGCTACCTCGGACAGGCGGTGGAGACCCAGTACTTC.

The chain has TRBV7-9 and TRBJ2-7; TRBD2 matches 14 bases. The CDR3 totals 17 residues. The V segment lost 4 bases and the J segment 6 bases; nucleotides outside the gene matches: 11. Germline-derived CDR1 and CDR2 are SEHNR and FQNEAQ (reference sequence). This CDR3 is CASSSYGTSGGLGEQYF. The CDR3 DNA follows: TGTGCCAGCAGCTCATACGGGACTAGCGGGGGATTAGGCGAGCAGTACTTC.

The rearrangement uses TRBV30 and TRBJ1-1, with D tentatively TRBD1 (5 bases). The V gene lost 1 base and the J gene lost 1 base, with 7 bases spanning the gap. The germline CDR1 and CDR2 sequences are GTSNPN and SVGIG (reference sequence). There are 13 residues in the CDR3. CDR3 sequence: CAWSGQQNTEAFF. In DNA form, the CDR3 reads TGTGCCTGGAGTGGACAGCAGAACACTGAAGCTTTCTTT.

The rearrangement links TRBV29-1 to TRBJ1-2, with 9 bases aligning to TRBD1. Germline V gene lookup returns CDR1 SQVTM and CDR2 ANQGSEA. There are 15 residues in the CDR3. V lost 7 bases, J lost 0 bases, and 9 bases stayed unmatched. The CDR3 DNA reads TGCAGCGCCCCGGACAGGGGTCCTACTAACTATGGCTACACCTTC. As protein: CSAPDRGPTNYGYTF.

The V call is TRBV27, the J call TRBJ2-5; D possibly corresponds to TRBD1 (5 bases). The CDR3 runs 14 residues. The V and J ends lost 2 bases and 4 bases respectively, with 11 bases between them. The germline V gene encodes CDR1 MNHEY and CDR2 SMNVEV (reference sequence). CDR3: CASSLTTARETQYF. DNA for the CDR3: TGTGCCAGCAGTTTAACGACAGCCAGAGAGACCCAGTACTTC.

The chain employs TRBV15 and TRBJ1-5; a weak D match, TRBD1 (5 bases). The V and J ends lost 5 bases and 1 base respectively, with 15 bases between them. This CDR3 is 16 amino acids long. In germline, CDR1 is LNHNV, CDR2 YYDKDF (reference sequence). CDR3: CATSPEHPGSNQPQHF. For the CDR3, the DNA is TGTGCCACCAGCCCAGAGCACCCAGGGAGCAATCAGCCCCAGCATTTT.

This chain connects TRBV4-1 to TRBJ2-5; TRBD2 agrees at 7 bases. J was trimmed by 2 bases and V by 1 base; bases with no gene match: 10. The germline V gene encodes CDR1 MGHRA and CDR2 YSYEKL. CDR3 size: 17 residues. CDR3 protein: CASSQGGDGGNQETQYF. The CDR3 nucleotides are TGCGCCAGCAGCCAAGGTGGGGACGGGGGGAATCAAGAGACCCAGTACTTC.

With respect to this clone: Other DNA sequences in this specimen translate into the identical CDR3. The V call is TRBV29-1, the J call TRBJ2-7; a possible D gene is TRBD2 (5 bases). Trimming shortened V by 4 bases and J by 0 bases, and 10 bases separated the two germline ends. The CDR3 covers 13 residues. Germline V gene sequence: CDR1 SQVTM, CDR2 ANQGSEA. The chain's CDR3 is CSVVTGSSYEQYF. CDR3 coding DNA: TGCAGCGTTGTTACGGGATCCTCCTACGAGCAGTACTTC.

The chain employs TRBV7-8 and TRBJ2-7; 9 bases match TRBD1. Germline-derived CDR1 and CDR2 are SGHVS and FQNEAQ. V shed 4 bases and J 7 bases; nucleotides not matched to a gene: 8. This CDR3 is 14 amino acids long. In DNA form, the CDR3 reads TGTGCCAGCAGCTCGTCTTCCGGGACAGGGGAGCAGTACTTC. It is translated as CASSSSSGTGEQYF. Using reference TRBV7-8 and TRBJ2-7 for the parts outside the CDR3, the full variable domain is GAGVSQSPRYKVAKRGQDVALRCDPISGHVSLFWYQQALGQGPEFLTYFQNEAQLDKSGLPSDRFFAERPEGSVSTLKIQRTQQEDSAVYLCASSSSSGTGEQYFGPGTRLTVT.

The sample holds a few counts of this clone. The chain is built from TRBV5-6 and TRBJ1-5; D gene ambiguous. Germline V gene lookup returns CDR1 SGHDT and CDR2 YYEEEE. The CDR3 loop spans 12 amino acids. V shed 4 bases and J shed 5 bases, with 7 bases lying between them. CDR3 region: CASSSSHQPQHF. The CDR3 bases are TGTGCCAGCAGCAGTAGTCATCAGCCCCAGCATTTT.

The sample holds one count of this clone. The chain is built from TRBV7-9 and TRBJ1-2; maybe TRBD1 (6 bases). In germline, CDR1 is SEHNR, CDR2 FQNEAQ (reference sequence). V lost 5 bases and J lost 1, with 17 bases in between. This CDR3 has 16 residues. Written as DNA, the CDR3 is TGTGCCAGCAGCCAAACGACAGGCAAACTTAACTATGGCTACACCTTC. Its translation is CASSQTTGKLNYGYTF.

The rearrangement uses TRBV5-1 and TRBJ2-1; D is possibly TRBD2 (5 bases). CDR1 SGHRS and CDR2 YFSETQ come from the germline V gene. V was pared by 4 bases and J by 7 bases, with 24 bases between. The CDR3 covers 17 residues. CDR3 nucleotides: TGCGCCAGCAGCCCGGAGGCCAGCCTAGGAAGAGGGAATGAGCAGTTCTTC. This codes for CASSPEASLGRGNEQFF.

V gene TRBV7-8 combines with J gene TRBJ2-5; TRBD1 is a possible D gene (5 bases). The length of the CDR3 is 13 residues. Per the germline V gene, CDR1 is SGHVS and CDR2 is FQNEAQ. V dropped 2 bases and J dropped 5 bases, with 9 bases sitting between them. The CDR3: CASSLIGVETQYF. The CDR3 coding sequence is TGTGCCAGCAGCTTAATAGGGGTCGAGACCCAGTACTTC.

J is TRBJ1-1 and V is TRBV29-1; D not resolved. The germline V gene has CDR1 SQVTM and CDR2 ANQGSEA. V gave up 4 bases and J gave up 5 bases, with 11 bases separating them. This CDR3 has 12 amino acids. The CDR3 bases are TGCAGCGTTGGGCTTTACACGACTGAAGCTTTCTTT. It encodes CSVGLYTTEAFF.

CDR3 nucleotide sequence: TGCAGCGTTGAACAGTATGGCTACACCTTC. This codes for CSVEQYGYTF. V and J are TRBV29-1 and TRBJ1-2; D call uncertain. CDR1 SQVTM and CDR2 ANQGSEA come from the germline V gene. This CDR3 has 10 residues. Trimming took off 2 bases at V and 5 bases at J, with 3 bases between the two ends. Filled out from reference TRBV29-1 and TRBJ1-2, the complete variable domain reads SAVISQKPSRDICQRGTSLTIQCQVDSQVTMMFWYRQQPGQSLTLIATANQGSEATYESGFVIDKFPISRPNLTFSTLTVSNMSPEDSSIYLCSVEQYGYTFGSGTRLTVV.

The chain employs TRBV29-1 and TRBJ2-2; D remains ambiguous. This CDR3 region has 13 residues. V lost 1 base and J 7 bases, leaving 10 bases between the germline ends. Per germline, CDR1 SQVTM and CDR2 ANQGSEA. This chain's CDR3 is CSVEAGNGGELFF. The CDR3 region has the DNA TGCAGCGTTGAAGCCGGTAATGGCGGGGAGCTGTTTTTT.

J is TRBJ1-2 and V is TRBV9; perhaps TRBD1 as D (6 bases). The CDR3 totals 13 residues. V was shortened by 4 bases and J by 6 bases, with 13 bases between the two germline ends. Germline V CDR1 and CDR2: SGDLS, YYNGEE. Here the CDR3 DNA reads TGTGCCAGCAGCCTTGACAGGATGAATGGCTACACCTTC. Translation: CASSLDRMNGYTF.